Below, one T cell receptor beta chain is given with its context. Its antigen is still unknown. This sample is drawn from a study of T cell responses to AZD1222 COVID-19 vaccine. Study findings and constraints: Just a handful of AZD1222 recipients were seropositive at baseline. In a largely white British group with more females than males, clonal diversity was possibly underestimated.

Repertoires were generated with immunoSEQ multiplex PCR, while TCRdb's copy carries only in-frame clones and drops some. The table lists fewer than 70,000 clones, about 83% of them singletons. The clonotype originates from an adult who received the AZD1222 COVID-19 vaccine. The material was peripheral blood, obtained 28 days after the second AZD1222 dose.

CDR3 protein: CASSQDYSPTAAGGNQPQHF. DNA for the CDR3: TGTGCCAGCAGCCAAGATTATTCGCCGACAGCCGCCGGGGGGAATCAGCCCCAGCATTTT. The chain is built from TRBV4-2 and TRBJ1-5; a possible D gene is TRBD1 (5 bases). The germline V gene has CDR1 LGHNA and CDR2 YNFKEQ. Deletions cut 0 bases from V and 4 bases from J, with 25 bases between. The CDR3 loop spans 20 amino acids.